These 25 T cell receptor beta chains originate from one sample sequenced in a study of cytomegalovirus exposure and HLA in healthy donors. PCR primers comprised 60 Vbeta and 13 Jbeta primers. Profiled with immunoSEQ multiplex PCR; TCRdb holds only in-frame clones, not every one. The sample records tens of thousands of clones, just over 70% being singletons. Sequencing was done on a sample of PBMCs. The receptors derive from a man between 60 and 70 years old in good health and CMV-seronegative.

This chain uses TRBV30 with TRBJ1-1; unclear D gene. Germline CDR1 reads GTSNPN; CDR2 reads SVGIG (reference sequence). Trimming stripped 3 bases from V and 5 bases from J, with 16 bases between. This CDR3 is 14 amino acids long. The CDR3 region is CAWRGLGGGTEAFF. CDR3 nucleotide sequence: TGTGCCTGGAGGGGATTGGGCGGAGGGACTGAAGCTTTCTTT.

The rearrangement joins TRBV4-3 to TRBJ2-5; tentatively, D is TRBD2 (5 bases). The CDR3 totals 15 residues. Looked up from germline, CDR1 is LGHNA and CDR2 is YSLEER. V lost 2 bases to trimming and J lost 7 bases, with 17 bases between them. CDR3 sequence reads: CASSQNGRAEATQYF. The CDR3 nucleotides are TGCGCCAGCAGCCAAAACGGGCGGGCGGAGGCGACCCAGTACTTC.

V usage is TRBV5-1 and J usage is TRBJ1-2; TRBD1 might be the D (5 bases). The CDR3 is 16 residues long. CDR1 SGHRS and CDR2 YFSETQ come from the germline V gene. Trimming removed 0 bases at V and 5 bases at J, with 17 bases between. For the CDR3, the DNA is TGCGCCAGCAGCTTGGAACGGGGGAGCTTAGGGTATGGCTACACCTTC. It encodes CASSLERGSLGYGYTF.

The rearrangement links TRBV28 to TRBJ1-2; 9 bases fit TRBD1. V dropped 4 bases and J dropped 7; count of bases not matched to a gene: 4. Germline-derived CDR1 and CDR2 are MDHEN and SYDVKM. The CDR3 runs to 13 residues. Here the CDR3 reads CASSSGQGTGYTF. The CDR3 nucleotides read TGTGCCAGCAGTTCGGGACAGGGCACTGGCTACACCTTC.

This clone is a singleton in its sample. The chain employs TRBV6-5 and TRBJ1-5; D ambiguous. Trimming stripped 7 bases from V and 5 bases from J, with 15 bases between. The CDR3 loop spans 14 amino acids. Germline CDR1 is MNHEY and CDR2 is SVGAGI. In DNA form, the CDR3 reads TGTGCCAGCACCCCGGGTGGCCCCCATCAGCCCCAGCATTTT. Translation gives CASTPGGPHQPQHF.

This clone was seen only once. CDR3 in DNA: TGCGCCAGCAGCCAAGACGGACAGGTCCATTCACCCCTCCACTTT. Translated, it gives CASSQDGQVHSPLHF. This chain joins TRBV4-3 and TRBJ1-6; TRBD1 aligns across 7 bases. The CDR3 runs 15 residues. With V trimmed by 0 bases and J by 8 bases, 4 bases remained unmatched. Germline CDR1 reads LGHNA; CDR2 reads YSLEER.

The chain is built from TRBV5-4 and TRBJ2-7, with D perhaps matching TRBD2 (6 bases). Germline lookup yields CDR1 SGHNT and CDR2 YYREEE (reference sequence). This CDR3 is built from 15 residues. Trimming removed 7 bases from V and 0 bases from J, with 17 bases in between. The CDR3 nucleotides are TGTGCCAGCGGATCCCCGGGACTCGCCTCCTACGAGCAGTACTTC. This gives the protein CASGSPGLASYEQYF.

The chain recombines TRBV6-5 with TRBJ1-2; 8 bases agree with TRBD1. The CDR3 is 16 amino acids. V lost 4 bases to trimming and J lost 2 bases; unmatched junction nucleotides: 9. The germline V gene encodes CDR1 MNHEY and CDR2 SVGAGI. CDR3 in amino acids: CASSSGQGAPNYGYTF. DNA of the CDR3: TGTGCCAGCAGTTCCGGACAGGGCGCCCCCAACTATGGCTACACCTTC.

The gene calls are TRBV19 and TRBJ2-3, with TRBD1 identical over 7 bases. This CDR3 spans 15 amino acids. CDR1 is LNHDA, CDR2 SQIVND, per germline (reference sequence). V dropped 3 bases and J dropped 1; count of bases not matched to a gene: 4. This CDR3 is CASSIPGTGTDTQYF. The CDR3 DNA follows: TGTGCCAGTAGTATTCCCGGGACAGGCACAGATACGCAGTATTTT.

The chain links TRBV6-1 to TRBJ1-6, with D uncertain. This CDR3 region has 13 residues. Looked up from germline, CDR1 is MNHNS and CDR2 is SASEGT. V shed 2 bases and J shed 5 bases, with 4 bases lying between them. This CDR3 reads CASSEQNNSPLHF. The CDR3 coding sequence is TGTGCCAGCAGTGAACAGAATAATTCACCCCTCCACTTT.

The chain couples TRBV5-4 to TRBJ1-1; 8 bases line up with TRBD1. This CDR3 is built from 13 residues. V was pared by 5 bases and J by 3 bases, with 3 bases of the junction left unmatched. From germline, CDR1 is SGHNT and CDR2 YYREEE (reference sequence). The CDR3 loop reads CASSLTGDTEAFF. The CDR3 DNA is TGTGCCAGCAGTCTGACAGGGGACACTGAAGCTTTCTTT. Full variable domain (missing parts from reference TRBV5-4 and TRBJ1-1): ETGVTQSPTHLIKTRGQQVTLRCSSQSGHNTVSWYQQALGQGPQFIFQYYREEENGRGNFPPRFSGLQFPNYSSELNVNALELDDSALYLCASSLTGDTEAFFGQGTRLTVV.

Remarks on this clone: Mismatch with germline at one junction end may stem from a read error. The chain couples TRBV7-7 to TRBJ2-3, with 9 nucleotides matching TRBD2. There are 14 residues in the CDR3. Germline V CDR1 and CDR2: SSHAT, FNYEAQ (reference sequence). CDR3 sequence reads: CASSDSGGPDTQYF. The CDR3 DNA is TGTGCTAGCAGCGATAGCGGGGGACCAGATACGCAGTATTTT.

The rearrangement uses TRBV5-6 and TRBJ2-1; 8 bases are a match to TRBD1. The ends lost 3 bases at V and 13 bases at J; junction bases unmatched: 6. In germline, CDR1 is SGHDT, CDR2 YYEEEE. The CDR3 is 12 amino acids. DNA of the CDR3: TGTGCCAGCAGCTCGGGACAGGACCGTCAGTTCTTC. This gives the protein CASSSGQDRQFF.

The chain is built from TRBV6-4 and TRBJ2-5; 11 positions match TRBD2. The CDR3 is 19 amino acids. CDR1 is MRHNA, CDR2 SNTAGT, per germline. The V and J ends lost 0 bases and 1 base, in that order; junction bases with no gene match: 10. DNA for the CDR3: TGTGCCAGCAGTGACTCGGTTAGCGGGGGGGACCTCGTCCAAGAGACCCAGTACTTC. This encodes CASSDSVSGGDLVQETQYF.

This clone was detected a few times. The chain couples TRBV30 to TRBJ1-1; perhaps TRBD1 as D (6 bases). The length of the CDR3 is 13 residues. The V end was cut by 0 bases, the J end by 12 bases, with 17 bases between. Germline V gives CDR1 GTSNPN, CDR2 SVGIG (reference sequence). The CDR3 DNA is TGTGCCTGGAGTGTACTAAGTGGGACAAGGTCTTTCTTT. Translation gives CAWSVLSGTRSFF.

J is TRBJ1-1 and V is TRBV6-5; 9 bases map to TRBD1. There are 16 residues in the CDR3. The germline V gene encodes CDR1 MNHEY and CDR2 SVGAGI. V shed 2 bases and J 5 bases; nucleotides not matched to a gene: 9. The CDR3 loop is CASSYPTDRGGTEAFF. As DNA, the CDR3 is TGTGCCAGCAGTTACCCCACTGACAGGGGGGGAACTGAAGCTTTCTTT.

The CDR3 protein is CAWSEASSLGETQYF. Here the CDR3 DNA reads TGTGCCTGGAGTGAGGCTAGCAGCCTTGGGGAGACCCAGTACTTC. V and J are TRBV30 and TRBJ2-5, with D possibly matching TRBD2 (5 bases). The CDR3 runs 15 residues. Germline V gene sequence: CDR1 GTSNPN, CDR2 SVGIG (reference sequence). V gave up 1 base and J gave up 5 bases, with 17 bases separating them.

V usage is TRBV4-3 and J usage is TRBJ2-3; D possibly corresponds to TRBD1 (5 bases). This CDR3 contains 15 residues. CDR1 and CDR2 from the germline V gene are LGHNA and YSLEER. Trimming pared 0 bases from V and 4 bases from J, leaving 11 bases between. The CDR3 sequence is CASSQEERGSDTQYF. CDR3 sequence (DNA): TGCGCCAGCAGCCAAGAGGAAAGGGGATCAGATACGCAGTATTTT.

CDR3 sequence (DNA): TGTGCCAGCAGTTCCGCTGACAGTTCTAAGGGTGAAAAACTGTTTTTT. It translates to CASSSADSSKGEKLFF. The chain joins TRBV6-6 to TRBJ1-4, with D perhaps TRBD1 (5 bases). Germline CDR1 is MNHNY and CDR2 is SVGAGI (reference sequence). The V gene lost 4 bases and the J gene lost 7 bases, with 19 bases spanning the gap. CDR3 size: 16 residues.

This clone showed up just a few times. V and J are TRBV5-1 and TRBJ2-7, with TRBD2 matching over 13 bases. The CDR3 is 16 residues long. After removal of 0 bases from V and 5 bases from J, the junction contained 5 bases not matched to a gene. Germline-derived CDR1 and CDR2 are SGHRS and YFSETQ. CDR3 bases: TGCGCCAGCAGCTTGGGGTCTGGGACTAGCGGGGACGAGCAGTACTTC. Translating gives CASSLGSGTSGDEQYF.

The V and J genes are TRBV2 and TRBJ1-4, with a weak D call TRBD1 (5 bases). CDR1 SNHLY and CDR2 FYNNEI come from the germline V gene. Trimming stripped 3 bases from V and 1 base from J, with 6 bases between. There are 14 residues in the CDR3. This chain's CDR3 is CASSDQGTNEKLFF. As DNA, the CDR3 is TGTGCCAGCAGTGACCAGGGAACTAATGAAAAACTGTTTTTT.

The chain couples TRBV15 to TRBJ2-5, with 7 bases aligning to TRBD1. The CDR3 length is 15 residues. V gave up 0 bases and J gave up 2 bases; unmatched junction bases: 3. Germline-derived CDR1 and CDR2 are LNHNV and YYDKDF (reference sequence). CDR3 sequence: CATSRDPRGQETQYF. DNA of the CDR3: TGTGCCACCAGCAGAGATCCCAGGGGGCAAGAGACCCAGTACTTC.

The CDR3 reads CASSQVAQQAYEQYF. The CDR3 region has the DNA TGCGCCAGCAGCCAAGTGGCACAACAGGCCTACGAGCAGTACTTC. V gene TRBV4-3 combines with J gene TRBJ2-7; D may be TRBD1 (5 bases). Trimming cost V 1 base and J 2 bases, with 12 bases left between them. Germline CDR1 LGHNA, CDR2 YSLEER. The CDR3 extends over 15 amino acids.

This chain connects TRBV29-1 to TRBJ1-2; TRBD1 matches at 8 bases. J gave up 8 bases and V 2 bases, and 10 bases lay outside the gene matches. Germline CDR1 SQVTM, CDR2 ANQGSEA. The CDR3 totals 14 residues. The CDR3 reads CSVESGQGIGGYTF. For the CDR3, the DNA is TGCAGCGTTGAATCCGGACAGGGCATAGGGGGCTACACCTTC.

In this sample, this clone turned up a few times. The rearrangement joins TRBV5-6 to TRBJ1-2; TRBD1 agrees at 9 bases. With V trimmed by 4 bases and J by 7 bases, 8 bases remained unmatched. CDR3 length: 14 amino acids. Germline assignment: CDR1 SGHDT and CDR2 YYEEEE. The CDR3 DNA reads TGTGCCAGCAGCCCTACAGGGGGCGCCCCTGGCTACACCTTC. Amino acid sequence: CASSPTGGAPGYTF.